These 2 T cell receptor beta chains came from one sample sequenced in a study of patients and donors after allogeneic stem cell transplantation. TCRdb ran MiXCR on the RT-PCR reads and lists one entry per CDR3 protein. In the table there are under 200,000 distinct CDR3 sequences, approximately 30% of which are singletons. Sequenced sample: blood, either unsorted or a sorted T cell fraction (not recorded which). Source of these receptors: a human donor who was either an allogeneic HSCT recipient or a stem cell or donor lymphocyte infusion donor (not recorded which). It is not recorded whose cells these are; they may come from a transplant donor.

This clonotype was observed a handful of times. The chain couples TRBV12-3 or TRBV12-4 to TRBJ2-4; 8 bases agree with TRBD2. The CDR3 loop spans 19 amino acids. V lost 3 bases to trimming and J lost 0 bases; unmatched junction nucleotides: 13. The CDR3 spells CASSFHRGSGALAKNIQYF. The CDR3 DNA reads as TGTGCCAGCAGTTTTCATCGGGGTAGCGGGGCTCTAGCCAAAAACATTCAGTACTTC.

The gene calls are TRBV24-1 and TRBJ2-2; TRBD2 matches at 9 bases. V shed 7 bases, J shed 1 base, and the junction held 9 bases outside the gene matches. The CDR3 runs 17 residues. Germline V gene data show CDR1 as KGHDR and CDR2 as SFDVKD. DNA of the CDR3: TGTGCCACCAGGCCGGGACTAGCTTCCGGGAACACCGGGGAGCTGTTTTTT. Translated: CATRPGLASGNTGELFF.